This T cell receptor (beta chain) was obtained from a study of T-cell memory formation after mild COVID-19 (TCRdb year 2021). Concerning the study at large: Most TCR sequence clusters were specific to one of the two donors. In a couple of donors, T-cell clones that expanded and contracted after mild COVID-19 were tracked by sequencing TCRalpha and TCRbeta repertoires over time. Two young, previously healthy adult volunteers, one female and one male, were included in the cohort.

The paper's findings and limits, for the study overall: Contracting CD4+ clones turned up mainly in the CM and EM memory subsets, whereas EMRA was where CD8+ clones were enriched. The study covered only a couple of mild cases, and larger cohorts including severe cases with pre-infection samples were considered necessary. Balanced CD4/CD8 phenotypes were observed for clones contracting from day 15 to 85, whereas a bias towards CD4+ was observed for a second wave of clones expanding from day 15 to 37. Some responding clones were detected in pre-infection memory, suggesting pre-existing cross-reactive memory T cells joined the SARS-CoV-2 response. SARS-CoV-2 specificity was not confirmed for the second-wave clones peaking on day 37.

V and J lose 3 bases and 7 bases, and a span of 7 bases separates them. The germline V gene specifies MDHEN as CDR1 and SYDVKM as CDR2. Its CDR3 holds 12 amino acids, cysteine through phenylalanine. Only the CDR3 region is kept as DNA, spanning 36 bases read in frame from base 1. Remarks on this clonotype: Its target antigen remains unknown. The record has no base qualities; no much larger clone is one base away.

TCRdb shows the sequencer as Illumina NovaSeq 6000. TCRalpha and TCRbeta cDNA libraries were built by 5'RACE with constant-segment primers, adding sample barcodes and unique molecular identifiers. Trizol reagent was used to extract RNA from every sample. Library amplification was performed in two PCR steps, and a second sample barcode and Illumina TruSeq adapters were introduced in the second step. Sequencing of the libraries was done on an Illumina NovaSeq, producing 2 x 150 bp paired-end reads. As for how the authors treated the data: The reads were demultiplexed and collapsed into UMI-guided consensus sequences using migec v1.2.7. Using mixcr v2.1.11, the UMI consensuses were aligned to TRA and TRB V and J templates and assembled into clonotypes. A clonotype was counted as expanded or contracted only if both edgeR and NoisET called the change significant, with noise models trained on biological replicates. For edgeR calls, the cutoffs were a false discovery rate-adjusted p below 0.01 and a log2 fold-change threshold of 1. As an exploratory analysis of dynamics, PCA with hierarchical clustering was applied to max-normalized trajectories of the 1000 most abundant clonotypes. The CD4 or CD8 phenotype of responding clones was assigned using the separately sequenced CD4+ and CD8+ repertoires. TCRdb cleaned the public reads at Q25 with fastp, built clones with MiXCR and kept in-frame beta chains. Each entry merges the rows of one CDR3 protein and shows their most common DNA and genes. TCRdb's processing, not the authors' own work, is the source of the V and J calls. A total of approximately 300,000 distinct CDR3 sequences appear in this sample, 15% to 20% of them only once. The top ten hold 22% of the sample.

Ficoll-Paque density gradient centrifugation was used to isolate PBMCs. The sequence was collected from a man between 18 and 29 years old who had mild COVID-19 (a few samples of this study predate the infection). The sample titles of this study are shuffled in the database, so cell type and time point are left out; the donor was told from shared clones. This chain joins TRBV28 to TRBJ2-1, with the D gene uncertain. What was sequenced was PBMCs or a T cell subset sorted from them (not recorded which). The CDR3 reads as follows: CASSLVLNEQFF. The DNA reads as follows: TGTGCCAGCAGTTTGGTTCTTAATGAGCAGTTCTTC.